This is a list of T cell receptor beta chains from one sample in a study of vaccination effects on CD4 cells after COVID-19. The data were produced by immunoSEQ multiplex PCR, yet TCRdb's version contains in-frame clones alone and is incomplete. This sample has about 46,000 clones, with 65% to 80% found just once. These TCRs' antigens remain unknown. Sequencing was performed on CD4+ T cells from PBMCs cultured with HCoV-OC43 spike peptides, taken after COVID-19 vaccination. The receptors were gathered from a human donor who received a COVID-19 vaccine. Both conserved end residues are part of each CDR3. Fields, in order: J gene, D gene, V gene, clone size, CDR3 protein, CDR3 DNA. D genes are given only for firm matches. Size is omitted from some rows. Given values are once, few, many or a class for expanded clones.

TRBJ1-1,-,TRBV5-1,-,CASSLEGRNTEAFF,TGCGCCAGCAGCTTGGAGGGCAGGAACACTGAAGCTTTCTTT
TRBJ1-6,TRBD1,TRBV5-1,-,CASSPTGGTNSPLHF,TGCGCCAGCAGCCCTACAGGGGGGACGAATTCACCCCTCCACTTT
TRBJ2-3,-,TRBV11-1,-,CASSLATDTQYF,TGTGCCAGCAGCTTAGCAACAGATACGCAGTATTTT
TRBJ2-7,TRBD2,TRBV7-2,-,CASRGGLAGSYEQYF,TGTGCCAGCAGGGGAGGACTAGCGGGTTCCTACGAGCAGTACTTC
TRBJ2-5,-,TRBV30,-,CAWSVLWQSETQYF,TGTGCCTGGAGTGTGTTGTGGCAGTCAGAGACCCAGTACTTC
TRBJ1-4,-,TRBV7-8,-,CASKFRGSEKLFF,TGTGCCAGCAAATTCCGGGGTAGTGAAAAACTGTTTTTT
TRBJ2-1,-,TRBV18,-,CASSYMSSYNEQFF,TGTGCCAGCTCTTATATGAGCTCCTACAATGAGCAGTTCTTC
TRBJ1-2,-,TRBV10-3,-,CAITHTDLPGTGGNYGYTF,TGTGCCATCACACACACCGATTTACCGGGGACCGGGGGGAACTATGGCTACACCTTC
TRBJ1-1,-,TRBV7-9,-,CASGGGEAFF,TGTGCCAGCGGAGGGGGGGAAGCTTTCTTT
TRBJ1-5,-,TRBV2,-,CASSVEGNQPQHF,TGTGCCAGCAGTGTGGAGGGTAATCAGCCCCAGCATTTT
TRBJ2-1,TRBD2,TRBV12-5,-,CASGRRLAGGPFEQFF,TGTGCTAGTGGCCGAAGGCTAGCGGGGGGGCCATTTGAGCAGTTCTTC
TRBJ2-1,TRBD1,TRBV10-3,-,CAILMDRGTEQFF,TGTGCCATCTTAATGGACAGGGGGACTGAGCAGTTCTTC
TRBJ1-5,-,TRBV19,-,CASTRTGGLGGNQPQHF,TGTGCCAGTACCCGTACAGGAGGTCTGGGGGGCAATCAGCCCCAGCATTTT
TRBJ1-1,-,TRBV7-2,-,CASSWAENTEAFF,TGTGCCAGCAGCTGGGCAGAGAACACTGAAGCTTTCTTT
TRBJ1-5,-,TRBV19,-,CASSINRARSRNQPQHF,TGTGCCAGTAGTATTAATCGGGCCCGCTCTCGCAATCAGCCCCAGCATTTT
TRBJ2-1,-,TRBV11-2,-,CASSPSTGVQFF,TGTGCCAGCAGCCCCTCGACCGGGGTGCAGTTCTTC
TRBJ2-1,-,TRBV5-8,-,CASSGGGSSYNEQFF,TGTGCCAGCAGCGGCGGGGGCAGCTCCTACAATGAGCAGTTCTTC
TRBJ2-5,-,TRBV24-1,-,CATSDRSREETQYF,TGTGCCACCAGTGATAGGAGTAGGGAAGAGACCCAGTACTTC
TRBJ2-3,-,TRBV9,-,CASSGLAYRTDTQYF,TGTGCCAGCAGCGGTCTAGCTTACCGCACAGATACGCAGTATTTT
TRBJ1-1,-,TRBV19,-,CATINTGWYYTEAFF,TGTGCCACTATAAATACAGGGTGGTATTACACTGAAGCTTTCTTT
TRBJ2-5,-,TRBV5-1,-,CASSLGSGLKETQYF,TGCGCCAGCAGCTTGGGCAGCGGGTTAAAAGAGACCCAGTACTTC
TRBJ1-2,-,TRBV18,few,CASSLSKAGYTF,TGTGCCAGCTCACTTTCGAAGGCTGGCTACACCTTC
TRBJ2-1,-,TRBV18,once,CASSPQDFSYNEQFF,TGTGCCAGCTCACCACAGGATTTCTCCTACAATGAGCAGTTCTTC
TRBJ2-4,-,TRBV27,-,CASRSPSTTKNIQYF,TGTGCCAGCAGGTCCCCCAGTACGACCAAAAACATTCAGTACTTC
TRBJ2-7,-,TRBV20-1,few,CSAIAGYEQYF,TGCAGTGCTATTGCCGGTTACGAGCAGTACTTC
TRBJ2-2,-,TRBV10-1,-,CASSESFNTGELFF,TGCGCCAGCAGTGAGTCGTTTAACACCGGGGAGCTGTTTTTT
TRBJ2-1,TRBD1,TRBV11-3,-,CASSRQDRDPPMGYNEQFF,TGTGCCAGCAGCCGCCAGGACAGGGACCCCCCCATGGGGTACAATGAGCAGTTCTTC
TRBJ2-7,-,TRBV23-1,-,CASSQRDTGTRNEQYF,TGCGCCAGCAGTCAACGGGACACAGGGACGCGAAACGAGCAGTACTTC
TRBJ2-5,TRBD2,TRBV7-7,-,CASSLGRLAGAQETQYF,TGTGCCAGCAGCTTAGGTCGCCTAGCGGGGGCCCAAGAGACCCAGTACTTC
TRBJ2-3,TRBD1,TRBV7-2,-,CASSGQVTDTQYF,TGTGCCAGCTCCGGACAGGTCACAGATACGCAGTATTTT
TRBJ1-2,-,TRBV5-4,-,CASSLASGAGPIFNYGYTF,TGTGCCAGCAGCTTGGCGTCTGGTGCAGGTCCCATATTTAACTATGGCTACACCTTC
TRBJ2-3,TRBD2,TRBV9,-,CASSAGTSGGRTDTQYF,TGTGCCAGCAGCGCCGGGACTAGCGGGGGTCGGACAGATACGCAGTATTTT
TRBJ2-7,TRBD2,TRBV19,-,CASRAGGPTYEQYF,TGTGCCAGTAGGGCGGGGGGGCCAACCTACGAGCAGTACTTC
TRBJ2-7,TRBD2,TRBV6-5,-,CASSQSGGAYEQYF,TGTGCCAGCAGCCAGAGCGGGGGGGCCTACGAGCAGTACTTC
TRBJ2-5,-,TRBV11-2,-,CASSLDSTNRETQYF,TGTGCCAGCAGCTTAGATTCGACTAATCGAGAGACCCAGTACTTC
TRBJ2-1,-,TRBV5-6,-,CASSFQGPYNEQFF,TGTGCCAGCAGCTTCCAGGGGCCCTACAATGAGCAGTTCTTC
TRBJ1-2,-,TRBV9,-,CASSPPTRGYGYTF,TGTGCCAGCAGCCCCCCGACCAGGGGCTATGGCTACACCTTC
TRBJ2-2,-,TRBV27,-,CASSIHTYWGATVTGELFF,TGTGCCAGCAGTATCCACACGTATTGGGGCGCGACCGTGACAGGGGAGCTGTTTTTT
TRBJ2-3,TRBD2,TRBV20-1,-,CSASWSGGASTDTQYF,TGCAGTGCTAGTTGGAGCGGGGGGGCTAGCACAGATACGCAGTATTTT
TRBJ2-7,TRBD2,TRBV3-1/TRBV3-2,-,CASSPTMASGGAGYF,TGTGCCAGCAGCCCCACGATGGCTAGCGGGGGGGCCGGGTACTTC
TRBJ1-1,-,TRBV6-5,-,CASSTGGQRVEAFF,TGTGCCAGCAGTACCGGGGGGCAAAGGGTTGAAGCTTTCTTT
TRBJ2-2,TRBD2,TRBV2,-,CAKTRGTSNTGELFF,TGTGCCAAAACACGGGGGACTAGCAACACCGGGGAGCTGTTTTTT